Listed below are T cell receptor beta chains from one sample, sequenced in a study of T cells expressing NK-cell markers. TCRdb re-called the 5' RACE reads and gives one entry per CDR3 protein, without DNA. The sample has over 350,000 distinct CDR3 sequences. The sequencing input was blood T cells: a sorted CD56 or NKG2C T cell subset, CD4+ or CD8+ T cells, or bulk PBMC T cells (not recorded which). The receptors come from a woman aged 45-65 years in good health. CDR3s include the opening cysteine and the closing phenylalanine or tryptophan.

j_gene | v_gene | CDR3aa
TRBJ2-1 | TRBV11-2 | CASSQLAGGGYEQFF
TRBJ2-2 | TRBV5-1 | CASSLNRVVTGELFF
TRBJ2-5 | TRBV29-1 | CSVTIAGGAARTQYF
TRBJ2-6 | TRBV12-5 | CASGLILDGGGANVLTF
TRBJ2-5 | TRBV12-3/TRBV12-4 | CASSNSRQGDETQYF
TRBJ2-5 | TRBV9 | CASSVPGTGLRDETQYF
TRBJ1-3 | TRBV6-6 | CASSFPGQGASGNTIYF
TRBJ2-1 | TRBV6-5 | CASSSPQGAGAWNEQFF
TRBJ2-5 | TRBV5-1 | CASSRTRGLAGRRETQYF
TRBJ2-1 | TRBV11-2 | CASSPGLAGNNEQFF
TRBJ2-2 | TRBV29-1 | CSVGNLRGTGELFF
TRBJ2-5 | TRBV5-5 | CASSSFQDSQETQYF
TRBJ1-1 | TRBV10-2 | CATTTPGKDTEAFF
TRBJ1-1 | TRBV6-5 | CASSYSRQPMNTEAFF
TRBJ2-1 | TRBV5-1 | CASSLLPQGTSGRNEQFF
TRBJ1-5 | TRBV12-3/TRBV12-4 | CASSLGGVGGGQPQHF
TRBJ2-2 | TRBV6-1 | CASRDPEGQGLAGGLAGELFF
TRBJ2-7 | TRBV12-3/TRBV12-4 | CASRWTGGANEQYF
TRBJ2-1 | TRBV5-1 | CASSPLAGGRGSYNEQFF
TRBJ2-5 | TRBV11-3 | CASSTGLAGVETQYF
TRBJ2-1 | TRBV20-1 | CSASMWSDYNEQFF
TRBJ2-3 | TRBV27 | CASSTFGTDTQYF
TRBJ1-4 | TRBV4-1 | CASSQGQGGEKLFF
TRBJ2-6 | TRBV28 | CASSYAPGAGANVLTF